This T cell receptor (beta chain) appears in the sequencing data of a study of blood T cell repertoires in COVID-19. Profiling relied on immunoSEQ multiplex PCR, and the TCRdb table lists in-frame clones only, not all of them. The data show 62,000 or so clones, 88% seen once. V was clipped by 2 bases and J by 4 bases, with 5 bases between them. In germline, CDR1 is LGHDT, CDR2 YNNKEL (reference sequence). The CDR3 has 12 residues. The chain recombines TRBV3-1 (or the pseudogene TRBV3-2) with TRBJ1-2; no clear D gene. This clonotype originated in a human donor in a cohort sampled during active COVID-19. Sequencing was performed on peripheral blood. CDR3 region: CASSQTPYGYTF. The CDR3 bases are TGTGCCAGCAGCCAAACACCCTATGGCTACACCTTC.